These 12 T cell receptor beta chains came from one sample sequenced in a study of T cells in Graves' hyperthyroidism and ophthalmopathy. Researchers amplified the TCR beta CDR3 regions from RNA transcripts. The HTBI primer set was used in a first-round RT-PCR of the TCR CDR3. TCRdb itself ran the multiplex PCR reads through MiXCR, one entry per CDR3 protein. The table includes approximately 420,000 distinct CDR3 sequences, 14% to 15% detected once. The sequencing sample was made of blood. These receptor sequences come from a woman aged 25-40 years with Graves' hyperthyroidism.

This chain connects TRBV27 to TRBJ2-6, with 7 bases that match TRBD1. The germline V gene encodes CDR1 MNHEY and CDR2 SMNVEV (reference sequence). The CDR3 runs 18 residues. V shed 5 bases and J 0 bases; nucleotides not matched to a gene: 10. The CDR3 DNA reads as TGTGCCAGCAGTCCCACAGGGGCCCTTATCTCTGGGGCCAACGTCCTGACTTTC. It translates to CASSPTGALISGANVLTF.

This clonotype was counted many times. The chain joins TRBV24-1 to TRBJ2-1; 7 bases align to TRBD2. CDR1 KGHDR and CDR2 SFDVKD come from the germline V gene. The J segment lost 0 bases and the V segment lost 0 bases, leaving 4 bases of the junction unmatched. The CDR3 covers 17 residues. This CDR3 is CATSDLFAGDSYNEQFF. As DNA, the CDR3 is TGTGCCACCAGTGATTTGTTTGCGGGGGACTCCTACAATGAGCAGTTCTTC.

The table lists this clonotype with a few counts. The rearrangement links TRBV3-1 to TRBJ2-4, with 8 bases that match TRBD2. CDR3 size: 16 residues. The trim removed 1 base at V and 4 bases at J, leaving 6 bases unmatched. Per germline, CDR1 LGHDT and CDR2 YNNKEL (reference sequence). The chain's CDR3 is CASSQVTSGAKNIQYF. For the CDR3, the DNA is TGTGCCAGCAGCCAAGTCACTAGCGGAGCGAAAAACATTCAGTACTTC.

Many counts were recorded for this clonotype. The V call is TRBV15, the J call TRBJ2-3; tentative D call: TRBD2 (5 bases). This CDR3 has 15 residues. The V end lost 9 bases, the J end lost 0 bases, and 16 bases lay between the germline ends. CDR1 and CDR2 (germline): LNHNV, YYDKDF (reference sequence). For the CDR3, the DNA is TGTGCCACTATGAGGGCAGGTGCTAGCACAGATACGCAGTATTTT. Translating it yields CATMRAGASTDTQYF.

This clonotype was seen repeatedly, ten times or more. The gene calls are TRBV18 and TRBJ1-3, with D possibly being TRBD1 (6 bases). Germline CDR1 reads KGHSH; CDR2 reads LQKENI. The V end was cut by 4 bases, the J end by 0 bases, with 13 bases between. CDR3 size: 16 residues. The CDR3 spells CASSLGQPGSGNTIYF. DNA of the CDR3: TGTGCCAGCTCACTAGGACAGCCTGGCTCTGGAAACACCATATATTTT.

This clonotype was counted many times. The rearrangement joins TRBV11-2 to TRBJ2-2; 7 nucleotides match TRBD2. CDR3 length: 16 amino acids. Per the germline V gene, CDR1 is SGHAT and CDR2 is FQNNGV. J was trimmed by 1 base and V by 3 bases; bases with no gene match: 5. The CDR3 DNA reads TGTGCCAGCAGCTTTAGTGCGGGAGTGAACACCGGGGAGCTGTTTTTT. Protein: CASSFSAGVNTGELFF.

This clonotype was seen repeatedly, ten times or more. The chain links TRBV20-1 to TRBJ2-5, with D perhaps matching TRBD1 (7 bases). This CDR3 has 13 amino acids. V dropped 6 bases and J dropped 5 bases, with 16 bases sitting between them. Germline V CDR1 and CDR2: DFQATT, SNEGSKA (reference sequence). The CDR3 is CSAAQGDLETQYF. CDR3 sequence (DNA): TGCAGTGCGGCTCAGGGGGACTTGGAGACCCAGTACTTC.

The chain uses TRBV7-8 and TRBJ2-7; 7 nucleotides match TRBD1. The CDR3 is 15 amino acids. CDR1 SGHVS and CDR2 FQNEAQ come from the germline V gene. The junction had 7 bases not matched to a gene; V was cut back by 5 bases and J by 0 bases. The CDR3, as DNA: TGTGCCAGCAGCCCTTGGACAGGACTCTCCTACGAGCAGTACTTC. Translated: CASSPWTGLSYEQYF.

This clonotype showed up many times. The V and J genes are TRBV3-1 and TRBJ1-1; the match to TRBD1 covers 8 bases. This CDR3 has 14 amino acids. The V gene's germline CDR1 is LGHDT and CDR2 YNNKEL (reference sequence). J was trimmed by 5 bases and V by 4 bases; bases with no gene match: 6. The CDR3 loop reads CASSPQGAGTEAFF. CDR3 coding DNA: TGTGCCAGCAGCCCCCAGGGGGCTGGAACTGAAGCTTTCTTT. Variable domain in full (rest from reference TRBV3-1 and TRBJ1-1): DTAVSQTPKYLVTQMGNDKSIKCEQNLGHDTMYWYKQDSKKFLKIMFSYNNKELIINETVPNRFSPKSPDKAHLNLHINSLELGDSAVYFCASSPQGAGTEAFFGQGTRLTVV.

This clonotype came up a few times. V usage is TRBV5-1 and J usage is TRBJ2-7; TRBD1 is a possible D gene (5 bases). Trimming shortened V by 2 bases and J by 0 bases, and 9 bases separated the two germline ends. Germline V gene data show CDR1 as SGHRS and CDR2 as YFSETQ. This CDR3 has 14 amino acids. The CDR3 sequence is CASSLDDSSYEQYF. CDR3 DNA sequence: TGCGCCAGCAGCTTAGATGACAGCTCCTACGAGCAGTACTTC.

A few counts support this clonotype. One end of the junction does not line up with germline, which may come from a read error. The genes are TRBV6-5 and TRBJ1-2, with D tentatively TRBD1 (5 bases). The CDR3 loop spans 14 amino acids. Per the germline V gene, CDR1 is MNHEY and CDR2 is SVGAGI. The CDR3 DNA sequence: TGTGCCAGCAGTTACTCTGGACAAGACTATGGCTGCACCTTC. Protein: CASSYSGQDYGCTF.

CDR3 in amino acids: CASRSGNGRQPQHF. The CDR3 DNA sequence: TGCGCCAGCCGTTCAGGGAATGGTAGGCAGCCCCAGCATTTT. This sequence joins TRBV10-1 and TRBJ1-5; TRBD1 might be the D (5 bases). CDR3 length equals 14 residues. The V end lost 8 bases, the J end lost 7 bases, and 18 bases lay between the germline ends. CDR1 and CDR2 from the germline V gene are WNHNN and SYGVQD (reference sequence).